This T cell receptor (beta chain) was retrieved from a study of blood T cell repertoires in COVID-19. TCRdb's copy holds only in-frame clones and misses some; the assay was immunoSEQ multiplex PCR. The sample holds some 340,000 clones, more than 90% seen once. Trimming pared 2 bases from V and 4 bases from J, leaving 13 bases between. There are 15 residues in the CDR3. The germline V gene has CDR1 SGHTS and CDR2 YDEGEE. The sequence came from a woman in her twenties or thirties who had been exposed to COVID-19. The chain combines TRBV5-8 with TRBJ1-5; D not resolved. The sample comprised PBMCs or T cells enriched from blood (not recorded which). CDR3 region: CASSFFGEGNQPQHF. The CDR3 coding sequence is TGTGCCAGCAGCTTTTTCGGGGAAGGGAATCAGCCCCAGCATTTT.